Each of the 20 T cell receptor beta chains below was sequenced from the same sample in a study of blood T cell repertoires in COVID-19. Using immunoSEQ multiplex PCR, the repertoire was profiled, and TCRdb retains in-frame clones only, with some absent. The data contain hundreds of thousands of clones, 70% to 90% of them seen just once; the ten biggest clones take up less than 6.5%. Sequenced material: peripheral blood. All receptors come from a man between 50 and 59 years old with active or convalescent COVID-19.

The V and J genes are TRBV5-1 and TRBJ2-2, with D perhaps TRBD1 (6 bases). The CDR3 has 15 amino acids. V gave up 2 bases and J gave up 2 bases, with 10 bases separating them. In germline, CDR1 is SGHRS, CDR2 YFSETQ. The CDR3 region is CASSFRQVNTGELFF. CDR3 DNA sequence: TGCGCCAGCAGCTTTAGACAGGTCAACACCGGGGAGCTGTTTTTT.

The chain couples TRBV6-2 or TRBV6-3 to TRBJ2-1, with 12 bases identical to TRBD2. Germline V gene lookup returns CDR1 MNHEY and CDR2 SVGEGT. The CDR3 contains 18 residues. V lost 6 bases, J lost 3 bases, and 12 bases stayed unmatched. CDR3: CASSLITRTSGNYNEQFF. The CDR3 coding sequence is TGTGCCAGCAGCCTCATCACGCGGACTAGCGGGAACTACAATGAGCAGTTCTTC.

The chain is built from TRBV19 and TRBJ1-5, with D maybe TRBD1 (5 bases). From germline, CDR1 is LNHDA and CDR2 SQIVND (reference sequence). V gave up 9 bases and J gave up 2 bases, with 14 bases separating them. CDR3 length equals 14 residues. The DNA of the CDR3 is TGTGCCAGGAAACAGGAGCTGGGCAATCAGCCCCAGCATTTT. Translating gives CARKQELGNQPQHF.

V usage is TRBV9 and J usage is TRBJ2-7; 7 bases align to TRBD1. Germline-derived CDR1 and CDR2 are SGDLS and YYNGEE. V dropped 0 bases and J dropped 5; count of bases not matched to a gene: 8. The CDR3 has 15 residues. CDR3 sequence: CASSVAPQGVHEQYF. The CDR3 DNA is TGTGCCAGCAGCGTAGCCCCGCAGGGGGTCCACGAGCAGTACTTC.

The rearrangement links TRBV7-3 to TRBJ2-1, with TRBD2 matching 11 bases. Germline CDR1 is SGHTA and CDR2 is FQGTGA. After removal of 5 bases from V and 9 bases from J, the junction contained 6 bases not matched to a gene. The CDR3 length is 14 residues. The CDR3 DNA is TGTGCCAGCAGCGAACTAGCGGGAGTTGGTGAGCAGTTCTTC. This encodes CASSELAGVGEQFF.

The chain is built from TRBV18 and TRBJ2-3, with TRBD1 matching 8 bases. There are 16 residues in the CDR3. CDR1 is KGHSH, CDR2 LQKENI, per germline. Germline trimming cut 6 bases from V and 3 bases from J; bases unmatched to any gene: 11. The CDR3 DNA reads TGTGCCAGCTCGCAAGTCCAGGGGGCAGGGACAGATACGCAGTATTTT. Protein product: CASSQVQGAGTDTQYF.

This chain joins TRBV28 and TRBJ1-5; TRBD1 aligns across 9 bases. Germline assignment: CDR1 MDHEN and CDR2 SYDVKM. There are 15 residues in the CDR3. Losses at the gene ends were 5 bases for V and 4 bases for J; bases not matched to a gene: 6. CDR3 protein: CASSLGGQGNQPQHF. The CDR3 DNA reads TGTGCCAGCAGTCTAGGGGGACAGGGTAATCAGCCCCAGCATTTT.

This clone has only a few counts. This chain connects TRBV11-2 to TRBJ2-7, with D possibly matching TRBD2 (7 bases). CDR3 length: 16 amino acids. CDR1 and CDR2 (germline): SGHAT, FQNNGV. The V gene lost 3 bases and the J gene lost 1 base, with 16 bases spanning the gap. For the CDR3, the DNA is TGTGCCAGCAGCTTGGGGGCTAGCGGTGCATCCTACGAGCAGTACTTC. Its protein product is CASSLGASGASYEQYF.

For this clone: Germline is not matched at one junction end, which may reflect a read error. CDR3 residues: CPTSGTYEQYF. The CDR3 DNA sequence: TGCCCGACTAGCGGTACCTACGAGCAGTACTTC. The gene calls are TRBV9 and TRBJ2-7; 9 bases are a match to TRBD2. There are 11 residues in the CDR3. Germline V CDR1 and CDR2: SGDLS, YYNGEE. Full variable domain (rest looked up from reference TRBV9 and TRBJ2-7): DSGVTQTPKHLITATGQRVTLRCSPRSGDLSVYWYQQSLDQGLQFLIQYYNGEERAKGNILERFSAQQFPDLHSELNLSSLELGDSALYFCPTSGTYEQYFGPGTRLTVT.

The rearrangement joins TRBV4-3 to TRBJ2-1, with 9 bases identical to TRBD1. The CDR3 extends over 15 amino acids. The J segment lost 3 bases and the V segment lost 1 base, leaving 1 base of the junction unmatched. The germline gives CDR1 LGHNA, CDR2 YSLEER. The CDR3 spells CASSQGTGDYNEQFF. The CDR3 nucleotides read TGCGCCAGCAGCCAAGGGACAGGGGACTACAATGAGCAGTTCTTC.

The chain is built from TRBV18 and TRBJ1-1; TRBD1 might be the D (5 bases). Trimming stripped 0 bases from V and 4 bases from J, with 12 bases between. CDR1 KGHSH and CDR2 LQKENI come from the germline V gene. The CDR3 runs to 15 residues. In DNA, the CDR3 is TGTGCCAGCTCACCACCTAGTTTGGGGCGCACTGAAGCTTTCTTT. It yields the protein CASSPPSLGRTEAFF.

The V gene is TRBV10-3, the J gene TRBJ2-2; tentative D call: TRBD1 (6 bases). Trimming shortened V by 2 bases and J by 3 bases, and 10 bases separated the two germline ends. The CDR3 is 15 amino acids. Germline V gives CDR1 ENHRY, CDR2 SYGVKD. The DNA of the CDR3 is TGTGCCATCAGTGAGACGGACAGAGACACCGGGGAGCTGTTTTTT. Protein product: CAISETDRDTGELFF.

This chain joins TRBV7-9 and TRBJ2-1, with 7 bases aligning to TRBD2. This CDR3 is built from 17 residues. The ends lost 2 bases at V and 8 bases at J; junction bases unmatched: 15. CDR1 and CDR2 from the germline V gene are SEHNR and FQNEAQ (reference sequence). CDR3 nucleotide sequence: TGTGCCAGCAGCTTAAAGCTGGCGGGAGCCCCGCGCGATGAGCAGTTCTTC. The encoded protein is CASSLKLAGAPRDEQFF.

The chain carries TRBV9 and TRBJ2-1, with 14 positions matching TRBD2. This CDR3 is built from 19 residues. CDR1 SGDLS and CDR2 YYNGEE come from the germline V gene. The V and J ends lost 2 bases and 5 bases, in that order; junction bases with no gene match: 12. This CDR3 reads CASSVFCSETSGGDNEQFF. In nucleotides, the CDR3 is TGTGCCAGCAGCGTCTTTTGTAGCGAGACTAGCGGGGGGGACAATGAGCAGTTCTTC.

This clone was counted a few times. J is TRBJ2-7 and V is TRBV5-1, with D perhaps matching TRBD2 (5 bases). The V end lost 0 bases, the J end lost 4 bases, and 17 bases lay between the germline ends. This CDR3 region has 16 residues. CDR1 and CDR2 (germline): SGHRS, YFSETQ. The CDR3, as DNA: TGCGCCAGCAGCTTGGGGCCGGGGTCAGAAATGTACGAGCAGTACTTC. This gives the protein CASSLGPGSEMYEQYF.

The V call is TRBV6-5, the J call TRBJ2-7; D possibly corresponds to TRBD1 (5 bases). Trimming removed 2 bases from V and 3 bases from J, with 17 bases in between. Germline V gives CDR1 MNHEY, CDR2 SVGAGI. There are 16 residues in the CDR3. CDR3 loop: CASSYHPLAGNYEQYF. The CDR3 nucleotides read TGTGCCAGCAGTTACCATCCACTCGCAGGGAACTACGAGCAGTACTTC.

The chain combines TRBV7-9 with TRBJ1-1; 7 bases agree with TRBD1. Trimming cost V 10 bases and J 0 bases; bases outside gene matches: 8. The CDR3 is 14 residues long. Germline assignment: CDR1 SEHNR and CDR2 FQNEAQ (reference sequence). CDR3 amino acids: CAIVGTAVNTEAFF. CDR3 in DNA: TGTGCCATCGTCGGGACAGCGGTGAACACTGAAGCTTTCTTT.

This sequence joins TRBV28 and TRBJ2-7, with no clear D. The CDR3 spans 13 residues. V was trimmed by 7 bases and J by 2 bases, leaving 12 bases between them. Per germline, CDR1 MDHEN and CDR2 SYDVKM. CDR3 region: CASTPGPPYEQYF. The DNA for the CDR3 is TGTGCCAGCACGCCTGGGCCCCCCTACGAGCAGTACTTC.

The chain couples TRBV28 to TRBJ2-1, with a possible D match to TRBD1 (5 bases). Deletions cut 6 bases from V and 8 bases from J, with 11 bases between. The V gene's germline CDR1 is MDHEN and CDR2 SYDVKM. There are 12 residues in the CDR3. The CDR3, as DNA: TGTGCCAGCAGAACCAGGGCCTATGAGCAGTTCTTC. Protein product: CASRTRAYEQFF.

The chain recombines TRBV4-1 with TRBJ1-6, with D possibly being TRBD1 (5 bases). The CDR3 has 16 amino acids. Germline values: CDR1 MGHRA, CDR2 YSYEKL. Between the trimmed V and J ends, which lost 1 base and 10 bases, there was a span of 17 bases. The CDR3 coding sequence is TGCGCCAGCAGCCAAGGGGACTTCGATCCCCGGTCACCCCTCCACTTT. Translated, it gives CASSQGDFDPRSPLHF.